This paragraph covers one T cell receptor (beta chain) sequence. The data were obtained in a study of blood T cell repertoires in COVID-19. The CDR3 sequence is 14 residues long. Germline CDR1 is SGHKS and CDR2 is YYEKEE (reference sequence). Trimming cost V 3 bases and J 1 base, with 10 bases left between them. Clones were read by immunoSEQ multiplex PCR, and TCRdb kept only the in-frame ones, dropping some. The profile shows over 200,000 clones, about 94% of them singletons. This TCR came from a man aged 60 to 75 with COVID-19, enrolled during active disease. This chain joins TRBV5-5 and TRBJ2-5; no clear D. The sample comprised peripheral blood. CDR3 sequence: CASSSQRFQETQYF. DNA of the CDR3: TGTGCCAGCAGCTCCCAGCGATTCCAAGAGACCCAGTACTTC.